These T cell receptor beta chains were read from a single sample in a study of low-dose radiotherapy and immunotherapy resistance in tumors. MiXCR was run by TCRdb on the reads, yielding one entry per CDR3 protein. Of roughly 90,000 distinct CDR3 sequences in the sample, under 25% were seen once. Sequencing used PBMCs, obtained after low-dose radiotherapy plus immunotherapy. The source of these receptors is a female donor with ovarian cancer. Both conserved end residues are part of each CDR3. D genes are given only for firm matches. Not all rows give a size; the values are once, few, many and, for expanded clones, a class.

NA | NA | TRBJ2-3 | TRBV20-1 | CSASLGSGTDTQYF | TGCAGTGCTAGCTTGGGTAGCGGCACAGATACGCAGTATTTT
many | NA | TRBJ1-1 | TRBV11-3 | CASSFKTPGYTEAFF | TGTGCCAGCAGCTTCAAGACTCCGGGGTACACTGAAGCTTTCTTT
few | NA | TRBJ2-7 | TRBV9 | CASSVGGVRAYEQYF | TGTGCCAGCAGCGTAGGAGGGGTCCGGGCCTACGAGCAGTACTTC
many | NA | TRBJ2-5 | TRBV29-1 | CSVEEDGYQETQYF | TGCAGCGTTGAAGAAGACGGATACCAAGAGACCCAGTACTTC
many | NA | TRBJ2-2 | TRBV6-2/TRBV6-3 | CASRPSGTGELFF | TGTGCCAGCAGGCCCTCAGGGACCGGGGAGCTGTTTTTT
many | NA | TRBJ2-1 | TRBV6-2/TRBV6-3 | CASSPRGVLDNEQFF | TGTGCCAGCAGTCCCAGGGGGGTTTTGGACAATGAGCAGTTCTTC
many | TRBD2 | TRBJ2-1 | TRBV9 | CASSVSGGTYNEQFF | TGTGCCAGCAGCGTAAGCGGGGGGACCTACAATGAGCAGTTCTTC
many | TRBD1 | TRBJ1-3 | TRBV4-2 | CASSQWGTGDGNTIYF | TGTGCCAGCAGCCAATGGGGGACAGGGGATGGAAACACCATATATTTT
many | NA | TRBJ2-5 | TRBV30 | CAWSGPLGETQYF | TGTGCCTGGAGTGGACCCCTCGGGGAGACCCAGTACTTC
NA | NA | TRBJ2-7 | TRBV29-1 | CSVVGQEGVYEQYF | TGCAGCGTGGTTGGGCAGGAAGGGGTCTACGAGCAGTACTTC
many | TRBD2 | TRBJ2-2 | TRBV19 | CASSIVPGGSTGELFF | TGTGCCAGTAGTATAGTGCCGGGCGGGAGCACCGGGGAGCTGTTTTTT
many | TRBD2 | TRBJ2-1 | TRBV7-9 | CASSLGGGLASFYNEQFF | TGTGCCAGCAGCTTAGGGGGGGGTCTAGCTTCGTTCTACAATGAGCAGTTCTTC
NA | NA | TRBJ2-7 | TRBV7-9 | CASSLNSVPGQYF | TGTGCCAGCAGCTTAAACTCCGTCCCTGGGCAGTACTTC
many | NA | TRBJ2-2 | TRBV4-1 | CASSSTPSPTNTGELFF | TGCGCCAGCAGCTCGACCCCCAGTCCCACGAACACCGGGGAGCTGTTTTTT
few | TRBD1 | TRBJ1-6 | TRBV30 | CAWTVRRGLYNSPLHF | TGTGCCTGGACCGTACGGAGGGGGCTATATAATTCACCCCTCCACTTT
many | TRBD2 | TRBJ2-7 | TRBV5-1 | CASSSTSGPSYEQYF | TGCGCCAGCAGCTCCACTAGCGGGCCTTCCTACGAGCAGTACTTC
few | TRBD2 | TRBJ2-7 | TRBV20-1 | CSASTGTKVYEQYF | TGCAGTGCTTCAACCGGGACTAAGGTCTACGAGCAGTACTTC
NA | NA | TRBJ1-1 | TRBV30 | CAWSVRQGLRAFF | TGTGCCTGGAGTGTACGCCAGGGGCTGCGAGCTTTCTTT
many | TRBD1 | TRBJ1-2 | TRBV2 | CASSKGGTGEEGYGYTF | TGTGCCAGCAGTAAAGGGGGGACAGGGGAAGAAGGCTATGGCTACACCTTC
NA | NA | TRBJ2-4 | TRBV27 | CASSRSWFRGRTKNIQYF | TGTGCCAGCAGTCGTTCGTGGTTCCGGGGGCGAACCAAAAACATTCAGTACTTC
NA | NA | TRBJ1-4 | TRBV12-3/TRBV12-4 | CASTVTGGGEKLFF | TGTGCCAGCACCGTGACAGGAGGAGGTGAAAAACTGTTTTTT
many | NA | TRBJ1-2 | TRBV28 | CASSTNKRVLYGYTF | TGTGCCAGCAGTACAAATAAAAGGGTTCTCTATGGCTACACCTTC
NA | NA | TRBJ2-3 | TRBV13 | CASSFPAGGADTQYF | TGTGCCAGCAGCTTTCCGGCGGGTGGCGCAGATACGCAGTATTTT
NA | NA | TRBJ2-7 | TRBV28 | CATAPEATYEQYF | TGTGCCACCGCTCCCGAAGCCACCTACGAGCAGTACTTC
many | NA | TRBJ2-1 | TRBV5-1 | CASSLFTRYNEQFF | TGCGCCAGCAGCTTGTTTACCCGCTACAATGAGCAGTTCTTC
many | TRBD1 | TRBJ2-1 | TRBV5-5 | CASSFEGGLYNEQFF | TGTGCCAGCAGCTTCGAAGGGGGCTTGTACAATGAGCAGTTCTTC
NA | TRBD2 | TRBJ2-5 | TRBV9 | CASSGRLAEFQETQYF | TGTGCCAGCAGCGGCAGACTAGCGGAGTTCCAAGAGACCCAGTACTTC
NA | TRBD1 | TRBJ2-3 | TRBV30 | CAWSGSRTGRTDTQYF | TGTGCCTGGAGTGGATCACGGACAGGCCGCACAGATACGCAGTATTTT
many | NA | TRBJ1-4 | TRBV6-2/TRBV6-3 | CASNFSPGATNEKLFF | TGTGCCAGCAACTTTTCGCCCGGCGCAACTAATGAAAAACTGTTTTTT
many | NA | TRBJ2-7 | TRBV28 | CASRMGGQQSFYEQYF | TGTGCCAGCAGGATGGGGGGACAACAATCGTTCTACGAGCAGTACTTC
many | TRBD2 | TRBJ2-7 | TRBV3-1 | CASSPGGQPGDEQYF | TGTGCCAGCAGCCCGGGAGGGCAGCCCGGGGACGAGCAGTACTTC
many | TRBD2 | TRBJ2-3 | TRBV5-1 | CASSLYSGLAGERDTQYF | TGCGCCAGCAGCCTCTACTCGGGGCTAGCGGGCGAGAGAGATACGCAGTATTTT
many | NA | TRBJ1-6 | TRBV5-6 | CASSLEAGVSPLHF | TGTGCCAGCAGCTTGGAGGCAGGGGTGTCACCCCTCCACTTT
NA | NA | TRBJ2-7 | TRBV5-1 | CASSIGVEQYF | TGCGCCAGCAGCATTGGGGTTGAGCAGTACTTC
once | NA | TRBJ2-2 | TRBV4-1 | CASSCLLGSGELFF | TGCGCCAGCAGCTGTCTCTTGGGGAGCGGGGAGCTGTTTTTT
many | NA | TRBJ2-1 | TRBV12-3/TRBV12-4 | CASSLWSENNEQFF | TGTGCCAGCAGTTTATGGTCTGAGAACAATGAGCAGTTCTTC
few | TRBD2 | TRBJ2-5 | TRBV5-1 | CASSLGVSSGNQETQYF | TGCGCCAGCAGCTTGGGAGTCTCTAGCGGGAACCAAGAGACCCAGTACTTC
many | TRBD1 | TRBJ1-2 | TRBV11-2 | CASSSGTGRRGYTF | TGTGCCAGCAGCTCAGGGACAGGGCGGCGAGGCTACACCTTC
many | NA | TRBJ2-7 | TRBV5-1 | CASSLAASDYEQYF | TGCGCCAGCAGCTTGGCCGCTAGCGACTACGAGCAGTACTTC
many | NA | TRBJ2-7 | TRBV7-9 | CASSPAIYEQYF | TGTGCCAGCAGCCCCGCCATTTACGAGCAGTACTTC
many | NA | TRBJ2-3 | TRBV5-1 | CASSLVLGDTQYF | TGCGCCAGCAGCTTGGTATTGGGAGATACGCAGTATTTT
many | TRBD2 | TRBJ2-3 | TRBV29-1 | CSVEVLAVDTQYF | TGCAGCGTTGAGGTCCTAGCGGTAGATACGCAGTATTTT
few | NA | TRBJ2-7 | TRBV4-1 | CASSQREWHPGYEQYF | TGCGCCAGCAGCCAAAGGGAGTGGCACCCCGGCTACGAGCAGTACTTC
few | NA | TRBJ1-5 | TRBV20-1 | CSGLDGGTNQPQHF | TGCAGTGGTTTGGACGGCGGGACTAATCAGCCCCAGCATTTT
NA | TRBD2 | TRBJ2-1 | TRBV10-3 | CAISGGGGALETRFF | TGTGCCATCAGTGGCGGCGGGGGGGCCTTGGAGACCCGGTTCTTC
many | TRBD2 | TRBJ2-3 | TRBV20-1 | CSAQASGLTDTQYF | TGCAGTGCTCAAGCTAGCGGACTCACAGATACGCAGTATTTT
many | TRBD1 | TRBJ2-4 | TRBV6-6 | CASSYRTGDAAKNIQYF | TGTGCCAGCAGTTACCGGACAGGGGATGCGGCAAAAAACATTCAGTACTTC
many | NA | TRBJ1-2 | TRBV11-3 | CASSLRGASMSGYTF | TGTGCCAGCAGCTTAAGGGGGGCGTCGATGAGCGGCTACACCTTC